This TCR beta chain stems from a study of CD4 T cells in relation to SARS-CoV-2 and coronaviruses. Overall study context: Controls used an HIV-1 Nef peptide pool or no peptide.

To note about this clone: Antigen: not known.

Unexposed donor CD4+ T cells date from about 2011-2019, before the COVID-19 pandemic. The cells were cultured for approximately ten days before CD4+ T cells were isolated. As cell numbers allowed, unexposed-donor CD4+ T cells faced SARS-CoV-2 S/N and four cold-coronavirus spikes. Data came from immunoSEQ multiplex PCR; TCRdb stores just in-frame clones and leaves some out. The sample records roughly 28,000 clones, around 78% being singletons. This receptor was identified in a human donor in good health. The material sequenced was CD4+ T cells from PBMCs, cultured in vitro.

The CDR3 sequence: CAISKTSGNTDTQYF. CDR3 bases: TGTGCCATCTCGAAGACTAGCGGGAACACAGATACGCAGTATTTT. The chain couples TRBV10-3 to TRBJ2-3; 11 bases are a match to TRBD2. The V and J ends lost 8 bases and 2 bases, in that order; junction bases with no gene match: 6. CDR1 and CDR2 from the germline V gene are ENHRY and SYGVKD. The CDR3 has 15 residues.